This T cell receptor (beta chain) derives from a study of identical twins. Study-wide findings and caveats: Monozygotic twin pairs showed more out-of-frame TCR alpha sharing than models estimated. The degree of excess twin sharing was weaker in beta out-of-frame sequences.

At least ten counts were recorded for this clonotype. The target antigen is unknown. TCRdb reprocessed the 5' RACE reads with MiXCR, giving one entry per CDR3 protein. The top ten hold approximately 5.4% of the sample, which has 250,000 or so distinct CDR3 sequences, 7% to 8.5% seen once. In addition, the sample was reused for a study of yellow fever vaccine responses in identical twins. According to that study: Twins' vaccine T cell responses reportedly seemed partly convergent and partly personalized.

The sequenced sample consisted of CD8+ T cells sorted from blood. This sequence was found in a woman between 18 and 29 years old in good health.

DNA of the CDR3: TGTGCCATCAGTGAGCCTACTGGGTCGCGGGACAGGGTATACAATGAGCAGTTCTTC. Translated, it gives CAISEPTGSRDRVYNEQFF. The rearrangement uses TRBV10-3 and TRBJ2-1; 9 bases agree with TRBD1. Germline CDR1 reads ENHRY; CDR2 reads SYGVKD. The CDR3 is made up of 19 amino acids. Losses at the gene ends were 2 bases for V and 4 bases for J; bases not matched to a gene: 15.